The T cell receptor beta chain under discussion was sequenced for a study of blood T cell repertoires in COVID-19. Study summary: Acute and convalescent COVID-19 samples came from the United States, Italy and Spain. PBMCs, B-cell-depleted T cells, or T cells provided the cDNA or gDNA that made up the material.

Per the study methods: Amplifying reference gene primers gave estimates of nucleated cell counts. Using immunoSEQ multiplex PCR, the repertoire was profiled, and TCRdb retains in-frame clones only, with some absent. From that table come the V and J calls and clone size; the DNA was used to work out D and trimming. Among about 140,000 clones listed, roughly 85% were seen once. Germline CDR1 and CDR2: DFQATT and SNEGSKA (reference sequence). The CDR3 has 11 amino acids. The J gene is TRBJ1-2, the V gene TRBV20-1, with TRBD1 matching over 7 bases. Sequencing input: peripheral blood. The TCR sequence derives from a human donor in a cohort sampled during active COVID-19. The CDR3 protein is CKRQGWYGYTF. The CDR3 bases are TGCAAACGACAGGGATGGTATGGCTACACCTTC.